Below, 30 T cell receptor beta chains from the same sample are listed, as sequenced in a study of blood T cell repertoires in COVID-19 (dated by TCRdb to the early 2020s). Libraries were built with the immunoSEQ multiplex PCR assay. Entries here come from immuneACCESS through TCRdb and include only in-frame sequences with V and J called. Some clones fail to appear in such tables; in the studies checked, an unresolved V gene covers under half of the shortfall, and the cause of the remainder is unknown. A total of some 45,000 clones appear in this sample, about 90% of them only once. In total, the top ten clones hold 9.2% of the sample. Sequencing was carried out using peripheral blood. The receptors were sampled from a human donor in a cohort sampled during active COVID-19.

The chain couples TRBV7-3 to TRBJ2-3, with 11 bases that match TRBD2. Germline lookup yields CDR1 SGHTA and CDR2 FQGTGA. The ends lost 2 bases at V and 4 bases at J; junction bases unmatched: 8. This CDR3 spans 17 amino acids. Here the CDR3 reads CASSLLSGGAGADTQYF. The CDR3 bases are TGTGCCAGCAGCTTACTTAGCGGGGGGGCCGGAGCAGATACGCAGTATTTT.

This chain joins TRBV21-1 and TRBJ1-2; the table's D gene call, TRBD1, was not cross checked with the DNA. TRBV21-1 is deemed a pseudogene. The CDR3 loop spans 12 amino acids. CDR3 residues: CAYVGTVAGYTF. CDR3 DNA: TGTGCCTACGTAGGGACAGTCGCTGGCTACACCTTC.

The chain combines TRBV9 with TRBJ2-7; TRBD2 might be the D (6 bases). The V and J ends lost 4 bases and 6 bases respectively, with 20 bases between them. The CDR3 extends over 15 amino acids. Germline CDR1 and CDR2: SGDLS and YYNGEE. CDR3 amino acids: CASSNRDSLRSEQYF. The CDR3 nucleotides are TGTGCCAGCAGCAACCGGGACTCCCTACGCTCCGAGCAGTACTTC.

This rearrangement joins TRBV7-9 to TRBJ1-1; 7 positions match TRBD1. V shed 5 bases, J shed 2 bases, and the junction held 8 bases outside the gene matches. Germline V CDR1 and CDR2: SEHNR, FQNEAQ (reference sequence). CDR3 length: 15 amino acids. The CDR3 sequence: CASSKGQAHNTEAFF. The CDR3 region has the DNA TGTGCCAGCAGCAAAGGACAGGCGCATAACACTGAAGCTTTCTTT.

The chain has TRBV5-1 and TRBJ1-3, with 7 bases fitting TRBD1. The CDR3 has 15 residues. The germline V gene has CDR1 SGHRS and CDR2 YFSETQ. V lost 4 bases, J lost 4 bases, and 8 bases stayed unmatched. The CDR3 DNA reads TGCGCCAGCAGCCCACAGGGGACGTCCGGAAACACCATATATTTT. It specifies CASSPQGTSGNTIYF.

V usage is TRBV4-1 and J usage is TRBJ1-2, with D possibly TRBD1 on 5 matching bases. V dropped 0 bases and J dropped 8 bases, with 16 bases sitting between them. Germline CDR1 and CDR2: MGHRA and YSYEKL. The CDR3 is made up of 15 amino acids. CDR3 DNA sequence: TGCGCCAGCAGCCAAGAGGGGGGACGGGGGTCCGGCTACACCTTC. Translation: CASSQEGGRGSGYTF.

The chain is built from TRBV18 and TRBJ2-1, with 8 positions matching TRBD2. J was trimmed by 1 base and V by 2 bases; bases with no gene match: 1. Per the germline V gene, CDR1 is KGHSH and CDR2 is LQKENI. The CDR3 length is 15 residues. Here the CDR3 reads CASSPSGGSYNEQFF. As DNA, the CDR3 is TGTGCCAGCTCACCAAGCGGGGGTTCCTACAATGAGCAGTTCTTC. Variable domain in full (rest from reference TRBV18 and TRBJ2-1): NAGVMQNPRHLVRRRGQEARLRCSPMKGHSHVYWYRQLPEEGLKFMVYLQKENIIDESGMPKERFSAEFPKEGPSILRIQQVVRGDSAAYFCASSPSGGSYNEQFFGPGTRLTVL.

V usage is TRBV3-1 (or the pseudogene TRBV3-2) and J usage is TRBJ1-1; D is undetermined. The CDR3 covers 13 residues. The V end was cut by 3 bases, the J end by 2 bases, with 7 bases between. The V gene's germline CDR1 is LGHDT and CDR2 YNNKEL (reference sequence). The chain's CDR3 is CASSHPRNTEAFF. In DNA, the CDR3 is TGTGCCAGCAGCCACCCCAGAAACACTGAAGCTTTCTTT.

The V and J genes are TRBV10-3 and TRBJ2-7; 10 bases map to TRBD1. J gave up 5 bases and V 6 bases, and 7 bases lay outside the gene matches. Germline lookup yields CDR1 ENHRY and CDR2 SYGVKD. The CDR3 totals 14 residues. CDR3 DNA sequence: TGTGCCATCAGCGCCGGGACAGGGGACGACGAGCAGTACTTC. Translation: CAISAGTGDDEQYF.

V usage is TRBV9 and J usage is TRBJ1-3; no firm D call. Between the trimmed V and J ends, which lost 4 bases and 0 bases, there was a span of 11 bases. CDR3 length: 15 amino acids. Germline CDR1 is SGDLS and CDR2 is YYNGEE. In nucleotides, the CDR3 is TGTGCCAGCAGCCAAGAACATAACTCTGGAAACACCATATATTTT. Its translation is CASSQEHNSGNTIYF.

V usage is TRBV27 and J usage is TRBJ1-2; no definite D call. Germline V gene lookup returns CDR1 MNHEY and CDR2 SMNVEV (reference sequence). This CDR3 region has 14 residues. Trimming pared 6 bases from V and 8 bases from J, leaving 19 bases between. CDR3 protein: CASRPSSRERGYTF. For the CDR3, the DNA is TGTGCCAGCAGACCCTCCAGCCGGGAGAGAGGCTACACCTTC.

V is TRBV7-3 and J is TRBJ2-5, with D uncertain. Trimming left V 2 bases short and J 0 bases short, with 4 bases between. This CDR3 region has 13 residues. Germline V CDR1 and CDR2: SGHTA, FQGTGA. CDR3: CASSLDNQETQYF. CDR3 DNA sequence: TGTGCCAGCAGCTTAGACAACCAAGAGACCCAGTACTTC.

V usage is TRBV18 and J usage is TRBJ2-5; 9 nucleotides match TRBD2. Unmatched junction bases numbered 9, after V lost 0 bases and J lost 4 bases. The CDR3 is made up of 17 amino acids. Germline V gene data show CDR1 as KGHSH and CDR2 as LQKENI. As DNA, the CDR3 is TGTGCCAGCTCACCACCGTCTGGCGGGGGGGCCATAGAGACCCAGTACTTC. Its protein product is CASSPPSGGGAIETQYF.

This chain links TRBV29-1 with TRBJ2-7; 8 nucleotides align to TRBD1. V lost 6 bases to trimming and J lost 0 bases; unmatched junction nucleotides: 10. The length of the CDR3 is 15 residues. Germline V lookup: CDR1 SQVTM, CDR2 ANQGSEA. In DNA form, the CDR3 reads TGCAGCGTGGGCGGGACAGGCCGTAGCTCCTACGAGCAGTACTTC. This translates into CSVGGTGRSSYEQYF.

V usage is TRBV12-5 and J usage is TRBJ2-1; weak D call: TRBD1 (5 bases). Germline V CDR1 and CDR2: LGHNT, FRNRAP. The CDR3 runs to 16 residues. The V and J ends lost 6 bases and 7 bases respectively, with 22 bases between them. The CDR3 loop reads CASGLIVGQGSNEQFF. In DNA form, the CDR3 reads TGTGCTAGTGGACTAATCGTAGGCCAGGGATCAAATGAGCAGTTCTTC.

The genes are TRBV3-1 (or the pseudogene TRBV3-2) and TRBJ2-5; D is perhaps TRBD2 (5 bases). The germline CDR1 and CDR2 sequences are LGHDT and YNNKEL (reference sequence). The CDR3 runs 13 residues. The ends were cut back, 8 bases at V and 5 bases at J, with 15 bases in the middle. Written as DNA, the CDR3 is TGTGCCAGCCGTCGGGGAGTGGAGGAGACCCAGTACTTC. Translation: CASRRGVEETQYF.

The chain uses TRBV19 and TRBJ1-3, with D possibly being TRBD1 (5 bases). The germline V gene encodes CDR1 LNHDA and CDR2 SQIVND (reference sequence). V was clipped by 8 bases and J by 0 bases, with 11 bases between them. The CDR3 sequence is 14 residues long. The CDR3 bases are TGTGCCAGTTTCGACAGCCGCTCTGGAAACACCATATATTTT. Translated, it gives CASFDSRSGNTIYF.

The chain is built from TRBV6-1 and TRBJ2-5; TRBD2 matches 8 bases. The ends lost 3 bases at V and 5 bases at J; junction bases unmatched: 5. CDR1 and CDR2 from the germline V gene are MNHNS and SASEGT. The CDR3 totals 14 residues. CDR3 nucleotide sequence: TGTGCCAGCAGTGAGCGGGGGGCGGAGGAGACCCAGTACTTC. This sequence encodes CASSERGAEETQYF.

This sequence joins TRBV5-1 and TRBJ2-3; 11 bases match TRBD2. Trimming took 9 bases from V and 0 from J; bases not matched to a gene: 6. The CDR3 extends over 15 amino acids. Germline CDR1 SGHRS, CDR2 YFSETQ. CDR3 in amino acids: CATSGTSGSTDTQYF. CDR3 in DNA: TGCGCCACCTCCGGGACTAGCGGAAGCACAGATACGCAGTATTTT. Based on the CDR3 plus reference TRBV5-1 and TRBJ2-3, the full variable domain is KAGVTQTPRYLIKTRGQQVTLSCSPISGHRSVSWYQQTPGQGLQFLFEYFSETQRNKGNFPGRFSGRQFSNSRSEMNVSTLELGDSALYLCATSGTSGSTDTQYFGPGTRLTVL.

The chain combines TRBV12-5 with TRBJ2-1; D perhaps matches TRBD2 (5 bases). From germline, CDR1 is LGHNT and CDR2 FRNRAP. This CDR3 region has 12 residues. V lost 7 bases to trimming and J lost 8 bases, with 12 bases between them. The CDR3 loop reads CASATAGDEQFF. As DNA, the CDR3 is TGTGCTAGTGCCACAGCCGGGGATGAGCAGTTCTTC.

This chain uses TRBV6-5 with TRBJ1-1; tentatively, D is TRBD1 (5 bases). CDR3 length equals 16 residues. Trimming took 0 bases from V and 10 from J, leaving 21 bases between them. The V gene's germline CDR1 is MNHEY and CDR2 SVGAGI. CDR3 in DNA: TGTGCCAGCAGTTACTCCATTGACAGTGTGGTTGCTTCAGCTTTCTTT. Translated: CASSYSIDSVVASAFF.

This clone has a single count. This CDR3 reads CASSISGQISYEQYF. The DNA for the CDR3 is TGCGCCAGCAGCATATCGGGACAGATATCATACGAGCAGTACTTC. The chain has TRBV5-1 and TRBJ2-7, with TRBD1 matching 7 bases. Germline CDR1 reads SGHRS; CDR2 reads YFSETQ. The J segment lost 4 bases and the V segment lost 4 bases, leaving 11 bases of the junction unmatched. The CDR3 sequence is 15 residues long.

The rearrangement links TRBV11-2 to TRBJ1-1; perhaps TRBD1 as D (6 bases). The germline V gene has CDR1 SGHAT and CDR2 FQNNGV. V lost 5 bases to trimming and J lost 0 bases, with 13 bases between them. The CDR3 runs 15 residues. The CDR3 region is CASSPVDRVNTEAFF. Here the CDR3 DNA reads TGTGCCAGCAGCCCGGTGGACAGAGTGAACACTGAAGCTTTCTTT.

The chain is built from TRBV5-5 and TRBJ2-7; the match to TRBD1 covers 9 bases. With 4 bases clipped from V and 2 bases from J, the junction kept 16 bases outside the gene matches. Per germline, CDR1 SGHKS and CDR2 YYEKEE (reference sequence). CDR3 length equals 18 residues. The DNA for the CDR3 is TGTGCCAGCAGCCTTCTCGATAACCCGGGACAGGGAACCTACGAGCAGTACTTC. It specifies CASSLLDNPGQGTYEQYF.

This clone was seen more than once but under ten times. The chain is built from TRBV5-1 and TRBJ2-1, with D possibly TRBD2 on 6 matching bases. Germline V lookup: CDR1 SGHRS, CDR2 YFSETQ. This CDR3 has 12 residues. V was trimmed by 4 bases and J by 8 bases, leaving 10 bases between them. Here the CDR3 reads CASSPGVYEQFF. As DNA, the CDR3 is TGCGCCAGCAGCCCGGGGGTATATGAGCAGTTCTTC.

This clone was recorded only once. The rearrangement joins TRBV5-1 to TRBJ2-5; 10 bases line up with TRBD2. CDR1 and CDR2 (germline): SGHRS, YFSETQ. CDR3 length equals 13 residues. V lost 3 bases, J lost 5 bases, and 1 base stayed unmatched. The CDR3 reads CASSYSGGETQYF. The CDR3 DNA is TGCGCCAGCAGCTATAGCGGGGGGGAGACCCAGTACTTC. The entire variable domain, with the rest obtained from reference TRBV5-1 and TRBJ2-5, is as follows: KAGVTQTPRYLIKTRGQQVTLSCSPISGHRSVSWYQQTPGQGLQFLFEYFSETQRNKGNFPGRFSGRQFSNSRSEMNVSTLELGDSALYLCASSYSGGETQYFGPGTRLLVL.

V is TRBV1 and J is TRBJ2-3; TRBD2, the table's D call, was not compared with the DNA. TRBV1 is an annotated pseudogene. This CDR3 is built from 18 residues. The CDR3 protein is CTSSQGCGGGLATDTQYF. CDR3 coding DNA: TGCACCAGCAGCCAAGGATGCGGCGGGGGGTTAGCGACAGATACGCAGTATTTT.

This clone was counted a few times. The chain combines TRBV15 with TRBJ2-7, with TRBD2 matching over 8 bases. Germline CDR1 and CDR2: LNHNV and YYDKDF (reference sequence). After removal of 0 bases from V and 5 bases from J, the junction contained 6 bases not matched to a gene. This CDR3 spans 15 amino acids. CDR3 sequence (DNA): TGTGCCACCAGCAGAGATGCCGGGGGGGCCCACGAGCAGTACTTC. Its translation is CATSRDAGGAHEQYF. The full variable domain, completed using reference TRBV15 and TRBJ2-7, is DAMVIQNPRYQVTQFGKPVTLSCSQTLNHNVMYWYQQKSSQAPKLLFHYYDKDFNNEADTPDNFQSRRPNTSFCFLDIRSPGLGDTAMYLCATSRDAGGAHEQYFGPGTRLTVT.

The chain links TRBV11-3 to TRBJ2-5; 8 bases are shared with TRBD1. This CDR3 contains 14 residues. Germline V gene lookup returns CDR1 SGHNT and CDR2 YENEEA. V gave up 1 base and J gave up 3 bases; unmatched junction bases: 1. The CDR3 DNA reads TGTGCCAGCAGCTTAGGGGGACAGGAAGAGACCCAGTACTTC. It translates to CASSLGGQEETQYF.

The rearrangement links TRBV18 to TRBJ2-2, with TRBD1 matching 9 bases. The CDR3 length is 16 residues. Germline values: CDR1 KGHSH, CDR2 LQKENI. The ends lost 4 bases at V and 6 bases at J; junction bases unmatched: 9. The DNA for the CDR3 is TGTGCCAGCTCACAGGCGGGACAGGGAGTCCCCGGGGAGCTGTTTTTT. Translating it yields CASSQAGQGVPGELFF.